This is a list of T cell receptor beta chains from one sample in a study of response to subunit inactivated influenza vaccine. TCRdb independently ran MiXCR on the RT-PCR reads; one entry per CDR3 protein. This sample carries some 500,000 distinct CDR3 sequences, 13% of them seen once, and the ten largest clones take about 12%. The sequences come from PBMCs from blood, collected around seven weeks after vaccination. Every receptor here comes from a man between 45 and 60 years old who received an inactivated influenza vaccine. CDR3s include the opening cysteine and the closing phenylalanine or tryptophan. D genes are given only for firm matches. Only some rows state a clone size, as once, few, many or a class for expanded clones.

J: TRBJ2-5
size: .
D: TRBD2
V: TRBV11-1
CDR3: CATQLAGGETQYF
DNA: TGTGCCACCCAACTAGCGGGCGGGGAGACCCAGTACTTC

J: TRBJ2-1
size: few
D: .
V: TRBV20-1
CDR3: CSAKGWSYNEQFF
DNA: TGCAGTGCTAAGGGGTGGTCCTACAATGAGCAGTTCTTC

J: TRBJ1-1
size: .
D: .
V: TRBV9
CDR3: CASSGPSENTEAFF
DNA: TGTGCCAGCAGCGGCCCCTCGGAAAACACTGAAGCTTTCTTT

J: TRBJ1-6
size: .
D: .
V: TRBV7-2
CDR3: CASSSKMDRTNSPLHF
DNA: TGTGCCAGCAGCTCCAAGATGGACAGAACTAATTCACCCCTCCACTTT

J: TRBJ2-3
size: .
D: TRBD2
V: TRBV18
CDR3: CASSPLTSAPGTDTQYF
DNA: TGTGCCAGCTCACCGTTGACTAGCGCGCCTGGCACAGATACGCAGTATTTT

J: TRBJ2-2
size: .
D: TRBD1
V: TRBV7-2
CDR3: CASSLWAGTALVELFF
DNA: TGTGCCAGCAGCTTATGGGCCGGGACAGCCCTCGTGGAGCTGTTTTTT

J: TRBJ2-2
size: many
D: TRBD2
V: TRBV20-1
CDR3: CSARPSGGNTGELFF
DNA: TGCAGTGCTAGGCCCAGCGGGGGGAACACCGGGGAGCTGTTTTTT

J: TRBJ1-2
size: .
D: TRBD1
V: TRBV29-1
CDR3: CSVEETGTGYGYTF
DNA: TGCAGCGTTGAAGAGACCGGGACAGGGTACGGCTACACCTTC

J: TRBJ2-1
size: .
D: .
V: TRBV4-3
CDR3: CASSPDKSSYNEQFF
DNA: TGCGCCAGCAGCCCGGACAAGAGCTCCTACAATGAGCAGTTCTTC

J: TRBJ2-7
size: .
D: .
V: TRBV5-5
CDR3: CASSFAGFPEQYF
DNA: TGTGCCAGCAGCTTCGCCGGATTCCCCGAGCAGTACTTC

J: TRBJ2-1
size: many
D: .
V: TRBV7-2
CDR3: CASSLAHSAGPTPRPYNEQFF
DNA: TGTGCCAGCAGCTTAGCGCATTCAGCGGGCCCTACCCCGAGGCCCTACAATGAGCAGTTCTTC

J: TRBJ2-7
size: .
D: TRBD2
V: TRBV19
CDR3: CASSTPYSGRSYEQYF
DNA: TGTGCCAGTAGTACTCCGTATAGCGGGCGCTCCTACGAGCAGTACTTC

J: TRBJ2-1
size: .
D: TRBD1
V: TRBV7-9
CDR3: CASSLAGTGAHEQFF
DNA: TGTGCCAGCAGCTTAGCTGGTACAGGGGCCCATGAGCAGTTCTTC

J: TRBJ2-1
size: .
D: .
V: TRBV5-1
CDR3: CASSLAWGPSSYNEQFF
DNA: TGCGCCAGCAGCTTGGCCTGGGGACCCAGCTCCTACAATGAGCAGTTCTTC

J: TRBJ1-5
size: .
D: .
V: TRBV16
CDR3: CASSEQWGEVEQPQHF
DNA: TGTGCCAGCAGTGAACAGTGGGGGGAGGTTGAACAGCCCCAGCATTTT

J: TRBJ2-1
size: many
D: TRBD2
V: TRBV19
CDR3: CASSPDSGGANEQFF
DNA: TGTGCCAGTAGCCCTGATAGCGGGGGGGCGAATGAGCAGTTCTTC

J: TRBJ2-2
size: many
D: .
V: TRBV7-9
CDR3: CASSRQSGTGELFF
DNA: TGTGCCAGCAGCCGACAGTCCGGGACCGGGGAGCTGTTTTTT

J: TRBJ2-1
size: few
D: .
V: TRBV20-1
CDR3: CSAGQPDEQFF
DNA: TGCAGTGCTGGACAGCCGGATGAGCAGTTCTTC

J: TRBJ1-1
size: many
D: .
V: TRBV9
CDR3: CASSAQVNTEAFF
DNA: TGTGCCAGCAGCGCTCAGGTGAACACTGAAGCTTTCTTT

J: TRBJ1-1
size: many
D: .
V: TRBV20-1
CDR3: CSALQVGNTEAFF
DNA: TGCAGTGCTTTACAGGTGGGAAACACTGAAGCTTTCTTT

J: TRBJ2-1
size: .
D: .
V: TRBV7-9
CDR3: CASSSSWGGDEQFF
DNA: TGTGCCAGCAGTTCCTCGTGGGGGGGCGATGAGCAGTTCTTC

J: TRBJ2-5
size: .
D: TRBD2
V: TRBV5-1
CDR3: CASSLIGLGQETQYF
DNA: TGCGCCAGCAGCTTGATAGGACTAGGCCAAGAGACCCAGTACTTC

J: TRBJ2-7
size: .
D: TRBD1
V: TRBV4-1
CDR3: CASSAGQGDYEQYF
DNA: TGCGCCAGCAGCGCGGGACAGGGCGATTACGAGCAGTACTTC

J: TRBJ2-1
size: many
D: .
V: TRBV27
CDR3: CASAPLAGVTSYNEQFF
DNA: TGTGCCAGCGCCCCCCTGGCTGGTGTAACATCCTACAATGAGCAGTTCTTC

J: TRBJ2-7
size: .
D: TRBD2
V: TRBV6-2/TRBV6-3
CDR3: CASARGGNAYEQYF
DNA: TGTGCCAGCGCCCGGGGGGGAAACGCCTACGAGCAGTACTTC

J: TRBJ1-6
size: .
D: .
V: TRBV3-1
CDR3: CASSPIQEGSPLHF
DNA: TGTGCCAGCAGCCCTATACAGGAAGGATCACCCCTCCACTTT

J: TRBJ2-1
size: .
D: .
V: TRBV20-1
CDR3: CSARLGGPYNEQFF
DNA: TGCAGTGCTAGACTAGGTGGTCCATACAATGAGCAGTTCTTC

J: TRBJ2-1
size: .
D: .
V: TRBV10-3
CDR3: CAISELSASRVNEQFF
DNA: TGTGCCATCAGTGAGTTGAGCGCCAGTAGGGTCAATGAGCAGTTCTTC

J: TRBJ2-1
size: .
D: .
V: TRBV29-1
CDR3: CSVDLPHRGGNEQFF
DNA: TGCAGCGTTGATCTGCCCCATCGGGGTGGCAATGAGCAGTTCTTC

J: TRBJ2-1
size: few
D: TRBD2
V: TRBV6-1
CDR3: CASSNGLAGGPNHEQFF
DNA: TGTGCCAGCAGCAACGGACTAGCGGGGGGGCCCAACCATGAGCAGTTCTTC

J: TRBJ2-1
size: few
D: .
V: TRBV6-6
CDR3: CASSYGQIEQFF
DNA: TGTGCCAGCAGTTATGGACAAATCGAGCAGTTCTTC

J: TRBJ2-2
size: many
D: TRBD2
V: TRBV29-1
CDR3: CSVAPRLAGGHTGELFF
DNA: TGCAGCGTTGCCCCGAGACTAGCGGGGGGCCACACCGGGGAGCTGTTTTTT

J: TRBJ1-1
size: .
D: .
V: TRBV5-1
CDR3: CASSLGPDYGAEAFF
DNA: TGCGCCAGCAGCTTGGGACCAGATTATGGCGCTGAAGCTTTCTTT

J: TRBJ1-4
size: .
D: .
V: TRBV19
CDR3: CASMTGNEKLFF
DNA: TGTGCCAGTATGACAGGAAATGAAAAACTGTTTTTT

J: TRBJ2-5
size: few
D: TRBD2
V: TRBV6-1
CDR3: CASVLSGGGETQYF
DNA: TGTGCCAGCGTGCTTAGCGGGGGCGGGGAGACCCAGTACTTC

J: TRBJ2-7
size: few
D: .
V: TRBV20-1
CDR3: CSAPGPITYEQYF
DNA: TGCAGTGCTCCGGGACCGATAACCTACGAGCAGTACTTC

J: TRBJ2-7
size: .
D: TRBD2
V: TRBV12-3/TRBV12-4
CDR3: CASSFTGLANEQYF
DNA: TGTGCCAGCAGTTTCACGGGACTAGCGAACGAGCAGTACTTC

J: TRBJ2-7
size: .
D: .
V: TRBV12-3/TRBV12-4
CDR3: CASSLDGLGPYEQYF
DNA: TGTGCCAGCAGTTTAGATGGGTTGGGTCCCTACGAGCAGTACTTC

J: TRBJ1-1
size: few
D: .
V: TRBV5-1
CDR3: CASSFARGTEAFF
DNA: TGCGCCAGCAGCTTCGCCAGGGGAACTGAAGCTTTCTTT

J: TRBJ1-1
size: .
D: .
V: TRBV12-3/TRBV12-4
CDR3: CASSFQVQNTEAFF
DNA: TGTGCCAGCAGTTTTCAGGTTCAGAACACTGAAGCTTTCTTT

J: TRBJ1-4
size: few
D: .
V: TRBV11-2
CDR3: CASSLERAGHPGGEKLFF
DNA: TGTGCCAGCAGCTTAGAACGGGCAGGGCACCCAGGCGGTGAAAAACTGTTTTTT

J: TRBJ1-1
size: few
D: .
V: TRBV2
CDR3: CASSEVGIALNTEAFF
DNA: TGTGCCAGCAGTGAAGTGGGGATAGCCCTGAACACTGAAGCTTTCTTT

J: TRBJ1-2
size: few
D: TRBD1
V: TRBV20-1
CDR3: CSARGEGDRAYGYTF
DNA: TGCAGTGCTAGAGGAGAGGGCGACAGGGCTTATGGCTACACCTTC

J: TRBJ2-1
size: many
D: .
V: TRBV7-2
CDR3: CASSPQKNEQFF
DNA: TGTGCCAGCAGCCCCCAGAAAAATGAGCAGTTCTTC

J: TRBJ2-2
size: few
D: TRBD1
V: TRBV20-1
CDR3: CSASDPGTGGANTGELFF
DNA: TGCAGTGCTAGTGACCCCGGGACAGGGGGCGCGAACACCGGGGAGCTGTTTTTT

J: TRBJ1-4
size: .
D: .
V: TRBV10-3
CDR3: CAISEGYGNEKLFF
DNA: TGTGCCATCAGTGAGGGCTATGGTAATGAAAAACTGTTTTTT

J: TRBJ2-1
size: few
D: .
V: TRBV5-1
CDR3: CASSAQTPTGTVAYNEQFF
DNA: TGCGCCAGCAGCGCTCAGACTCCCACCGGGACCGTAGCCTACAATGAGCAGTTCTTC

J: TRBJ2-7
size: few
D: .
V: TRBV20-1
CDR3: CSARDLVLRYEQYF
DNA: TGCAGTGCTAGAGACCTTGTATTACGGTACGAGCAGTACTTC